The rows below give T cell receptor beta chains drawn from one sample of a study of blood T cell repertoires in COVID-19. Sequenced by immunoSEQ multiplex PCR; TCRdb stores in-frame clones only, minus some. The profile shows approximately 140,000 clones, 80% to 85% of them singletons. Input material: PBMCs or T cells enriched from blood (not recorded which). These receptors all come from a man aged 40-50 years with acute COVID-19. CDR3s include the opening cysteine and the closing phenylalanine or tryptophan. The order of the fields is CDR3 length, V gene, CDR3 protein.

>15|TRBV12-5
CASGLGLAGGGEQFF
>17|TRBV7-2
CASSLVGALSSYNEQFF
>16|TRBV4-1
CASSQESPRAAEKLFF
>14|TRBV19
CASSRQGAGNEQFF
>15|TRBV6-4
CASSHLAGFTGELFF
>13|TRBV2
CASRRGRQDWQYF
>15|TRBV2
CASSGDRGATGELFF
>13|TRBV5-1
CASSWGGEETQYF
>14|TRBV7-2
CASSWGGQQETQYF
>16|TRBV7-9
CASSGGGGVSYNEQFF
>13|TRBV6-6
CASNSGSPNIQYF
>13|TRBV5-1
CASSLQGNTEAFF
>14|TRBV7-2
CASSPRTGNEKLFF
>13|TRBV28
CASSLQGGDIQYF
>14|TRBV27
CASTWTGIAGELFF
>14|TRBV28
CASSPTGFSYEQYF
>17|TRBV10-3
CAISELGGMTNTGELFF
>13|TRBV7-7
CASSQDADTEAFF
>13|TRBV18
CASSPVAEGEQFF
>12|TRBV29-1
CSVISGGYGYTF
>15|TRBV7-2
CASSLAPGQVGDYTF
>15|TRBV18
CASSPNSQADTEAFF
>12|TRBV10-3
CATAGLAGELFF
>15|TRBV14
CASSRALTSTDTQYF
>16|TRBV4-3
CASSQDTQGVREKLFF
>16|TRBV4-1
CASSQDRWTGAYEQYF
>17|TRBV19
CASSILAGAPIYNEQFF
>16|TRBV7-2
CASSLGSGQGIETQYF
>11|TRBV29-1
CSAFSGTEAFF
>10|TRBV20-1
CSAHGREAFF
>16|TRBV5-4
CASSLVRGGDTDTQYF
>17|TRBV9
CASSLSTSGTRGETQYF